This TCR beta chain was retrieved from a study of cytomegalovirus exposure and HLA in healthy donors. Study conclusions and caveats: In a later analysis, DRB1 alleles had the most associated TCRs; HLA-C alleles the fewest.

Germline V gene data show CDR1 as SNHLY and CDR2 as FYNNEI. V dropped 2 bases and J dropped 4; count of bases not matched to a gene: 11. This CDR3 region has 18 residues. Worth noting for this clone: Its antigen is unknown.

The PCR made use of 60 Vbeta and 13 Jbeta primers. Sequenced by immunoSEQ multiplex PCR; TCRdb stores in-frame clones only, minus some. Among about 160,000 clones listed, roughly four fifths were seen once. The specimen was PBMCs. This rearrangement joins TRBV2 to TRBJ2-3, with TRBD1 identical over 11 bases. This clonotype was sampled from a man over 45 in good health and CMV-seropositive. The CDR3 DNA is TGTGCCAGCAGTGAATACGGACACCGGACAGGGGGCCCAGATACGCAGTATTTT. Its translation: CASSEYGHRTGGPDTQYF.